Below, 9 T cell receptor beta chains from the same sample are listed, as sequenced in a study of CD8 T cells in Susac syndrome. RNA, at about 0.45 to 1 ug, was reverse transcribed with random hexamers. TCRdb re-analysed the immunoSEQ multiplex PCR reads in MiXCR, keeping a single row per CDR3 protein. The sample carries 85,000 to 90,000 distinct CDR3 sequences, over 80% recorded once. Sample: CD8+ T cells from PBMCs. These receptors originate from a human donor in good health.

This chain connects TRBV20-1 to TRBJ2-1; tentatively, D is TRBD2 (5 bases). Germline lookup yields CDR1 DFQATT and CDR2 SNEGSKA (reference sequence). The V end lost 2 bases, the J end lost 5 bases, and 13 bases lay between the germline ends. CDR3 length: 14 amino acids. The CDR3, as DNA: TGCAGTGCTAGACCTTCTAGCCAGGACAATGAGCAGTTCTTC. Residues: CSARPSSQDNEQFF.

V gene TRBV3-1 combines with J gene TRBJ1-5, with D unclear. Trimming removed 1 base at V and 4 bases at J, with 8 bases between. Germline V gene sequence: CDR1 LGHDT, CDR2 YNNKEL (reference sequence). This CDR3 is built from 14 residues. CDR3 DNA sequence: TGTGCCAGCAGCCAAGTTGCGGGTAATCAGCCCCAGCATTTT. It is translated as CASSQVAGNQPQHF.

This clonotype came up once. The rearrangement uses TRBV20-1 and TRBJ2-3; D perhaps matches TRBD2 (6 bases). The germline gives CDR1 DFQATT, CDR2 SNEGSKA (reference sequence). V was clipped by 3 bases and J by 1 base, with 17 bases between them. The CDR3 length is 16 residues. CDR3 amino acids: CSARDITSPRTDTQYF. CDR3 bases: TGCAGTGCTAGGGACATAACTAGCCCTCGCACAGATACGCAGTATTTT.

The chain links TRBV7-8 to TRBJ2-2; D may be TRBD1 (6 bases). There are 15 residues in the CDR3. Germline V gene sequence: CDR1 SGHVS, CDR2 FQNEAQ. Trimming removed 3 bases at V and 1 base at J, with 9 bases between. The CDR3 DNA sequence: TGTGCCAGCAGCTTCCCGGGACAGAACACCGGGGAGCTGTTTTTT. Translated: CASSFPGQNTGELFF.

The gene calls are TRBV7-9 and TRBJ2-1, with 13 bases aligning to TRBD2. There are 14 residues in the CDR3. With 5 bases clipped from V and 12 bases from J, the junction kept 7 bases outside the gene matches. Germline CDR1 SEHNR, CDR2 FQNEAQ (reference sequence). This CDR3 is CASSPSGTSGAQFF. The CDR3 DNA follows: TGTGCCAGCAGCCCCTCCGGGACTAGCGGGGCGCAGTTCTTC.

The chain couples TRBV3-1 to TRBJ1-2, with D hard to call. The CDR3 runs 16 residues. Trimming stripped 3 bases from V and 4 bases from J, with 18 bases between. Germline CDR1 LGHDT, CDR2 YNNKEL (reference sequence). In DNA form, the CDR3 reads TGTGCCAGCAGCCAGTCCATGTACGGCGGGCTCTATGGCTACACCTTC. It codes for CASSQSMYGGLYGYTF.

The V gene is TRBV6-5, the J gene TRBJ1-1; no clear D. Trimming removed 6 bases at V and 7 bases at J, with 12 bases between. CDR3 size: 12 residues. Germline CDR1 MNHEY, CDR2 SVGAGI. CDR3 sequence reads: CASSGGSGEAFF. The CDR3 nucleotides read TGTGCCAGCAGCGGAGGGTCAGGTGAAGCTTTCTTT.

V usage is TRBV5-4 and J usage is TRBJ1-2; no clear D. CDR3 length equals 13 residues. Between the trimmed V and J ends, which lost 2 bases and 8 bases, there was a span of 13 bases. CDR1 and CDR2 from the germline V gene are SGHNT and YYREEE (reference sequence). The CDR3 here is CASSFGFPGGYTF. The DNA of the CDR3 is TGTGCCAGCAGCTTCGGGTTCCCGGGAGGCTACACCTTC.

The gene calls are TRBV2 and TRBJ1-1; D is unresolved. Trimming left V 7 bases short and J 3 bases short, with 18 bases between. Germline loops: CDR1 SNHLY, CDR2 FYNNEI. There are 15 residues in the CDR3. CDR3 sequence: CASKGDYGWYTEAFF. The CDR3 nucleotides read TGTGCCAGCAAAGGTGACTACGGGTGGTACACTGAAGCTTTCTTT. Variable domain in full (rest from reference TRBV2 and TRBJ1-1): EPEVTQTPSHQVTQMGQEVILRCVPISNHLYFYWYRQILGQKVEFLVSFYNNEISEKSEIFDDQFSVERPDGSNFTLKIRSTKLEDSAMYFCASKGDYGWYTEAFFGQGTRLTVV.